Listed here are 8 T cell receptor beta chains from one sample, sequenced in a study of blood T cell repertoires in COVID-19. Repertoires were generated with immunoSEQ multiplex PCR, while TCRdb's copy carries only in-frame clones and drops some. The top ten clones hold 10% to 15% of a sample with 80,000 to 100,000 clones, around 84% of them seen once. The material sequenced was peripheral blood. The receptors derive from a woman in her fifties or sixties in a cohort sampled during active or convalescent COVID-19.

The CDR3 reads CASSPSGLAAADEQFF. The CDR3 DNA reads TGTGCCAGCAGCCCCTCGGGACTAGCGGCCGCCGATGAGCAGTTCTTC. The rearrangement joins TRBV3-1 (or the pseudogene TRBV3-2) to TRBJ2-1, with 11 positions matching TRBD2. This CDR3 has 16 residues. The J segment lost 8 bases and the V segment lost 4 bases, leaving 10 bases of the junction unmatched. The germline V gene encodes CDR1 LGHDT and CDR2 YNNKEL (reference sequence).

V and J are TRBV5-1 and TRBJ1-6, with 8 nucleotides matching TRBD1. Losses at the gene ends were 0 bases for V and 7 bases for J; bases not matched to a gene: 6. CDR3 length equals 16 residues. CDR1 and CDR2 from the germline V gene are SGHRS and YFSETQ. The CDR3: CASSLDQGARNSPLHF. CDR3 DNA: TGCGCCAGCAGCTTGGACCAGGGGGCTAGGAATTCACCCCTCCACTTT.

As for this clone: Other DNA sequences of this sample code for an identical CDR3. This chain links TRBV5-1 with TRBJ1-3, with 9 nucleotides matching TRBD1. This CDR3 contains 15 residues. With 4 bases clipped from V and 4 bases from J, the junction kept 6 bases outside the gene matches. The germline gives CDR1 SGHRS, CDR2 YFSETQ. CDR3 bases: TGCGCCAGCAGCCGGACAGGGGACAGCGGAAACACCATATATTTT. This sequence encodes CASSRTGDSGNTIYF.

V usage is TRBV9 and J usage is TRBJ2-7, with D possibly matching TRBD1 (6 bases). This CDR3 is 15 amino acids long. Germline CDR1 SGDLS, CDR2 YYNGEE. V lost 1 base, J lost 2 bases, and 13 bases lay in between. The CDR3 nucleotides read TGTGCCAGCAGCGTAAGCCCAGGACAGCCCTACGAGCAGTACTTC. Translated, it gives CASSVSPGQPYEQYF.

The chain combines TRBV5-7 with TRBJ2-3, with 9 nucleotides matching TRBD1. TRBV5-7 is filed as an ORF, its function uncertain. Germline trimming cut 2 bases from V and 5 bases from J; bases unmatched to any gene: 6. The CDR3 runs to 15 residues. Here the CDR3 reads CASSLGQGPQDTQYF. The CDR3 region has the DNA TGTGCCAGCAGCTTAGGACAGGGGCCCCAAGATACGCAGTATTTT.

This clone showed up just a few times. Here the CDR3 reads CASSGGQGTTGELFF. For the CDR3, the DNA is TGCGCCAGCAGCGGAGGACAGGGGACCACCGGGGAGCTGTTTTTT. This sequence joins TRBV5-1 and TRBJ2-2; 9 bases map to TRBD1. With V trimmed by 4 bases and J by 4 bases, 5 bases remained unmatched. From germline, CDR1 is SGHRS and CDR2 YFSETQ. This CDR3 region has 15 residues.

V gene TRBV6-6 combines with J gene TRBJ2-2, with TRBD1 matching over 7 bases. The CDR3 length is 14 residues. Trimming removed 7 bases from V and 8 bases from J; junction bases left unmatched: 10. From germline, CDR1 is MNHNY and CDR2 SVGAGI (reference sequence). This CDR3 reads CASNPGTAMGELFF. For the CDR3, the DNA is TGTGCCAGCAACCCCGGGACAGCTATGGGGGAGCTGTTTTTT.

The chain carries TRBV27 and TRBJ2-2; 9 nucleotides agree with TRBD2. J gave up 1 base and V 5 bases, and 2 bases lay outside the gene matches. Per the germline V gene, CDR1 is MNHEY and CDR2 is SMNVEV (reference sequence). The CDR3 has 15 residues. CDR3 in DNA: TGTGCCAGCAGTCTAGCGGGGCTGAACACCGGGGAGCTGTTTTTT. Encoded protein: CASSLAGLNTGELFF.